Described below is a single T cell receptor beta chain sequence and its context. The iRepertoire nested amplicon-rescue multiplex PCR amplified TCR alpha and beta CDR3s from RNA. One entry per CDR3 protein, called by TCRdb with MiXCR from the multiplex PCR reads. The table lists 110,000 or so distinct CDR3 sequences, less than 30% of them singletons. This sample is drawn from a study of glioma-infiltrating T cells. V was trimmed by 11 bases and J by 1 base, leaving 12 bases between them. Germline V gene sequence: CDR1 SGHTA, CDR2 FQGTGA. The CDR3 length is 13 residues. The chain employs TRBV7-3 and TRBJ1-5; D remains unclear. Sequenced: glioma tissue, nonneoplastic brain tissue, or PBMCs (not recorded which). The source is a human donor with low-grade glioma or glioblastoma, undergoing nonglioma brain surgery, or in good health (not recorded which). CDR3 loop: CAGILNSNQPQHF. CDR3 coding DNA: TGTGCCGGCATCTTAAACAGCAATCAGCCCCAGCATTTT.